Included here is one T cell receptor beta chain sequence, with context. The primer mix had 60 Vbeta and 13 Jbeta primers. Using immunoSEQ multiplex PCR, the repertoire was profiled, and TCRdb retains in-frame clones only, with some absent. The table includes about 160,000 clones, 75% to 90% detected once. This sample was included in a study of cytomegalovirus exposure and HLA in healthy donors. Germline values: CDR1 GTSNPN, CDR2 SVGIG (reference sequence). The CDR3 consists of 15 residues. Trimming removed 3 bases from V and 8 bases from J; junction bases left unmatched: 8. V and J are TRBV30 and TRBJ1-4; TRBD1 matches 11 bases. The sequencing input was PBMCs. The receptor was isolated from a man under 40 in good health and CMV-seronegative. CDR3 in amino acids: CAWSPGTGGEEKLFF. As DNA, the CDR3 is TGTGCCTGGAGCCCCGGGACAGGGGGTGAGGAAAAACTGTTTTTT.